These 7 T cell receptor beta chains were all obtained from the same sample, sequenced in a study of cytotoxic CD8 clonotypes in ibrutinib-treated CLL. Using immunoSEQ multiplex PCR, the repertoire was profiled, and TCRdb retains in-frame clones only, with some absent. The sample yields about 310,000 clones, almost 80% seen once. The sequences come from PBMCs, collected before ibrutinib treatment. The receptors shown here come from a human donor with chronic lymphocytic leukemia.

This clone was seen a few times. This sequence joins TRBV4-3 and TRBJ2-2; D is possibly TRBD1 (5 bases). Germline V gene data show CDR1 as LGHNA and CDR2 as YSLEER. V was shortened by 0 bases and J by 6 bases, with 14 bases between the two germline ends. The CDR3 contains 16 residues. The CDR3: CASSQESAQGSGELFF. CDR3 coding DNA: TGCGCCAGCAGCCAAGAATCCGCGCAGGGCTCCGGGGAGCTGTTTTTT.

The CDR3 DNA reads TGTGCCAGCAGCTTGCTAGCGGGAGGGTGGGACGAGCAGTACTTC. This sequence encodes CASSLLAGGWDEQYF. The chain uses TRBV7-9 and TRBJ2-7; 12 bases agree with TRBD2. CDR3 length: 15 amino acids. Germline V CDR1 and CDR2: SEHNR, FQNEAQ (reference sequence). V lost 3 bases, J lost 5 bases, and 5 bases stayed unmatched.

The chain uses TRBV29-1 and TRBJ2-3; the match to TRBD1 covers 9 bases. CDR3 size: 15 residues. V gave up 3 bases and J gave up 5 bases; unmatched junction bases: 9. From germline, CDR1 is SQVTM and CDR2 ANQGSEA. CDR3 sequence reads: CSVEDRGGILDTQYF. The CDR3 DNA reads as TGCAGCGTTGAGGACAGGGGAGGCATTCTAGATACGCAGTATTTT.

As to this clone: The germline gene is not matched at one end of the junction; a read error may be the cause. V and J are TRBV5-1 and TRBJ2-7; D unclear. This CDR3 comprises 11 residues. In germline, CDR1 is SGHRS, CDR2 YFSETQ. The CDR3 coding sequence is TGCGCCAGCAGCTTGTTGGGTGAATGGAACTTC. Protein product: CASSLLGEWNF.

The chain recombines TRBV30 with TRBJ2-2; no definite D call. The ends were cut back, 0 bases at V and 4 bases at J, with 6 bases in the middle. Germline values: CDR1 GTSNPN, CDR2 SVGIG (reference sequence). The CDR3 runs 13 residues. The chain's CDR3 is CAWSVISTGELFF. In DNA, the CDR3 is TGTGCCTGGAGTGTAATCAGCACCGGGGAGCTGTTTTTT.

This clone was seen a single time. The chain links TRBV9 to TRBJ2-1; D uncertain. The ends were cut back, 2 bases at V and 3 bases at J, with 15 bases in the middle. Germline V gene lookup returns CDR1 SGDLS and CDR2 YYNGEE. This CDR3 spans 16 amino acids. Written as DNA, the CDR3 is TGTGCCAGCAGCGTGGCTTTAGGGTGGGGCTACAATGAGCAGTTCTTC. Translated: CASSVALGWGYNEQFF.

J is TRBJ2-7 and V is TRBV6-5, with 8 bases lining up with TRBD2. Germline V gene lookup returns CDR1 MNHEY and CDR2 SVGAGI. The CDR3 sequence is 14 residues long. V gave up 6 bases and J gave up 3 bases; unmatched junction bases: 7. The CDR3 DNA is TGTGCCAGCAGGCCCCGTAGCGGGAACTACGAGCAGTACTTC. Protein: CASRPRSGNYEQYF.